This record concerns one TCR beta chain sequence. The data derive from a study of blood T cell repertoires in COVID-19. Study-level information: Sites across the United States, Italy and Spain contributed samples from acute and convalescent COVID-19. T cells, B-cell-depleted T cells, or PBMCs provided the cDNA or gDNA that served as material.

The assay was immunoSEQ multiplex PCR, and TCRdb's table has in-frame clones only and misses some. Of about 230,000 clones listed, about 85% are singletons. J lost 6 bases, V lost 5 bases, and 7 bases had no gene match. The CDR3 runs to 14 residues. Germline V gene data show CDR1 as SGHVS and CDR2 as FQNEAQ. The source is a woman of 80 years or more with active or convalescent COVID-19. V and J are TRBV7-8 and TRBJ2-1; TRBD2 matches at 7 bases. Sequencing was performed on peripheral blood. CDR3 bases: TGTGCCAGCAGCCTTAGCGGGTTGGTCAATGAGCAGTTCTTC. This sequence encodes CASSLSGLVNEQFF.